A selection of T cell receptor beta chains follows, all from one sample in a study of CD8+CD57+ T cells in acquired aplastic anemia. Using its own MiXCR run on the reads, TCRdb lists one record per CDR3 protein. The table includes 100,000 to 150,000 distinct CDR3 sequences, nearly 40% detected once. Sequences were obtained from sorted CD4+, CD8+, or CD8+CD57+ T cells (not recorded which) from PBMCs. These receptors all come from a human donor with aplastic anemia. Both conserved end residues are part of each CDR3. A D gene is named only where the DNA matches it firmly. Expanded clones get a size class; other rows say once, few or many, or leave the size out.

j_call: TRBJ1-2
clone_size: NA
v_call: TRBV20-1
d_call: NA
cdr3_nt: TGCAGTGGTTCCCCGCAGTCAGATGGCTACACCTTC
cdr3_aa: CSGSPQSDGYTF

j_call: TRBJ1-1
clone_size: many
v_call: TRBV29-1
d_call: NA
cdr3_nt: TGCAGCGTTGGGGGTCTCGAAGCTTTCTTT
cdr3_aa: CSVGGLEAFF

j_call: TRBJ2-7
clone_size: NA
v_call: TRBV11-2
d_call: NA
cdr3_nt: TGTGCCAGCAGCTTAGTCGGGACAACCCCTACCTACGAGCAGTACTTC
cdr3_aa: CASSLVGTTPTYEQYF

j_call: TRBJ1-1
clone_size: NA
v_call: TRBV10-2
d_call: NA
cdr3_nt: TGCGCCAGCAGTTTCGGGAGGAGGAACACTGAAGCTTTCTTT
cdr3_aa: CASSFGRRNTEAFF

j_call: TRBJ2-3
clone_size: many
v_call: TRBV2
d_call: NA
cdr3_nt: TGTGCCAGCAAAAGGGAAACCCAACCGGGGTCAGATACGCAGTATTTT
cdr3_aa: CASKRETQPGSDTQYF

j_call: TRBJ1-1
clone_size: many
v_call: TRBV19
d_call: TRBD1
cdr3_nt: TGTGCCAGTAGTATGGGACAGCCATCCATGAACACTGAAGCTTTCTTT
cdr3_aa: CASSMGQPSMNTEAFF

j_call: TRBJ1-2
clone_size: NA
v_call: TRBV19
d_call: TRBD1
cdr3_nt: TGTGCCAGTAGTGGAGGGACAGGGAGAAGTGGCTACACCTTC
cdr3_aa: CASSGGTGRSGYTF

j_call: TRBJ2-6
clone_size: few
v_call: TRBV13
d_call: NA
cdr3_nt: TGTGCCAGCAGCTCAGCCCGGACAGTGCAACTCTCTGGGGCCAACGTCCTGACTTTC
cdr3_aa: CASSSARTVQLSGANVLTF

j_call: TRBJ1-5
clone_size: few
v_call: TRBV7-9
d_call: NA
cdr3_nt: TGTGCCAGCAGCTTGGGGGAAGACCAGCCCCAGCATTTT
cdr3_aa: CASSLGEDQPQHF

j_call: TRBJ1-2
clone_size: NA
v_call: TRBV29-1
d_call: TRBD1
cdr3_nt: TGCAGCGCCGGGGACAGGGGCTACACCTTC
cdr3_aa: CSAGDRGYTF

j_call: TRBJ2-7
clone_size: NA
v_call: TRBV29-1
d_call: TRBD2
cdr3_nt: TGCAGCGTAACTAGCGGGGGGGCCTACGAGCAGTACTTC
cdr3_aa: CSVTSGGAYEQYF

j_call: TRBJ1-1
clone_size: many
v_call: TRBV6-6
d_call: NA
cdr3_nt: TGTGCCAGCAGTTACATCGGTGGGAACACTGAAGCTTTCTTT
cdr3_aa: CASSYIGGNTEAFF

j_call: TRBJ2-3
clone_size: many
v_call: TRBV7-9
d_call: NA
cdr3_nt: TGTGCCAGCAGCTCCACAGATACGCAGTATTTT
cdr3_aa: CASSSTDTQYF

j_call: TRBJ1-5
clone_size: many
v_call: TRBV7-2
d_call: NA
cdr3_nt: TGTGCCCCAGGGCAGCCCCAGCATTTT
cdr3_aa: CAPGQPQHF

j_call: TRBJ1-5
clone_size: few
v_call: TRBV6-1
d_call: TRBD1
cdr3_nt: TGTGCCAGCAGGGACTTCTCGGCGGGACAGCTCAATCAGCCCCAGCATTTT
cdr3_aa: CASRDFSAGQLNQPQHF

j_call: TRBJ2-5
clone_size: many
v_call: TRBV7-8
d_call: NA
cdr3_nt: TGTGCCAGCAGCTTTAAGAGGGAGACCCAGTACTTC
cdr3_aa: CASSFKRETQYF

j_call: TRBJ2-1
clone_size: once
v_call: TRBV11-2
d_call: TRBD1
cdr3_nt: TGTGCCAGCAGTTTTAGATCTAGGACAGGGGTAGACGAGCAGTTCTTC
cdr3_aa: CASSFRSRTGVDEQFF

j_call: TRBJ2-3
clone_size: few
v_call: TRBV24-1
d_call: TRBD2
cdr3_nt: TGTGCCACCAGTGACTACCTAGCGGGGGGCCGCACAGATACGCAGTATTTT
cdr3_aa: CATSDYLAGGRTDTQYF

j_call: TRBJ1-6
clone_size: NA
v_call: TRBV10-3
d_call: NA
cdr3_nt: TGTGCCATCGGTGGCGGGGGGCAGAGCTCCTATAACTCACCCCTCCACTTT
cdr3_aa: CAIGGGGQSSYNSPLHF

j_call: TRBJ1-4
clone_size: many
v_call: TRBV19
d_call: NA
cdr3_nt: TGTGCCAGCTCCCTGGGGTTCCGTTTCTCAACTAATGAAAAACTGTTTTTT
cdr3_aa: CASSLGFRFSTNEKLFF

j_call: TRBJ1-6
clone_size: NA
v_call: TRBV4-3
d_call: TRBD1
cdr3_nt: TGCGCCAGCAGCCAAGAGTTGAGGGGGCTTTCACCCCTCCACTTT
cdr3_aa: CASSQELRGLSPLHF

j_call: TRBJ2-3
clone_size: many
v_call: TRBV7-2
d_call: NA
cdr3_nt: TGTGCCAGCAGCTTACCAGATAGCACAGATACGCAGTATTTT
cdr3_aa: CASSLPDSTDTQYF

j_call: TRBJ2-3
clone_size: few
v_call: TRBV7-7
d_call: NA
cdr3_nt: TGTGCCAGCAGTTTTACAGGGACAGATACGCAGTATTTT
cdr3_aa: CASSFTGTDTQYF

j_call: TRBJ1-1
clone_size: many
v_call: TRBV6-1
d_call: NA
cdr3_nt: TGTGCCAGCAGTCGACAGCTGGAGAACACTGAAGCTTTCTTT
cdr3_aa: CASSRQLENTEAFF

j_call: TRBJ1-1
clone_size: many
v_call: TRBV20-1
d_call: TRBD1
cdr3_nt: TGCAGTGCTAGCCAACTTGGGACAGGGAACACTGAAGCTTTCTTT
cdr3_aa: CSASQLGTGNTEAFF

j_call: TRBJ1-2
clone_size: many
v_call: TRBV11-2
d_call: TRBD1
cdr3_nt: TGTGCCAGCAGCTTCACAGGGGATGCGGGCTACACCTTC
cdr3_aa: CASSFTGDAGYTF

j_call: TRBJ1-2
clone_size: NA
v_call: TRBV9
d_call: NA
cdr3_nt: TGTGCCAGCAGCGGACCAGGGACGGAATATGGCTACACCTTC
cdr3_aa: CASSGPGTEYGYTF

j_call: TRBJ2-5
clone_size: many
v_call: TRBV2
d_call: NA
cdr3_nt: TGTGCCAGCAGTGCTCGGGGTGTCCAAGAGACCCAGTACTTC
cdr3_aa: CASSARGVQETQYF

j_call: TRBJ2-7
clone_size: many
v_call: TRBV4-1
d_call: TRBD2
cdr3_nt: TGCGCCAGCAGCCAAGGACTAGCGGGGGCCTTAACCTACGAGCAGTACTTC
cdr3_aa: CASSQGLAGALTYEQYF

j_call: TRBJ1-2
clone_size: many
v_call: TRBV19
d_call: TRBD1
cdr3_nt: TGTGCCAGTACCATCGGGACAGGGGAAGGCTACACCTTC
cdr3_aa: CASTIGTGEGYTF

j_call: TRBJ2-5
clone_size: many
v_call: TRBV11-2
d_call: TRBD1
cdr3_nt: TGTGCCAGCAGCCTCCTGGCGACAGGGGGCTCCCAGTACTTC
cdr3_aa: CASSLLATGGSQYF

j_call: TRBJ2-3
clone_size: NA
v_call: TRBV15
d_call: TRBD2
cdr3_nt: TGTGCCACCAGCAGAGATGGAGCGGGGGGGTTCACAGATACGCAGTATTTT
cdr3_aa: CATSRDGAGGFTDTQYF

j_call: TRBJ2-1
clone_size: NA
v_call: TRBV9
d_call: NA
cdr3_nt: TGTGCCAGCAGCGTGTCCAATGAGCAGTTCTTC
cdr3_aa: CASSVSNEQFF

j_call: TRBJ1-5
clone_size: many
v_call: TRBV20-1
d_call: NA
cdr3_nt: TGCAGTGCCCTCCTCGGGTCTGCCGGAAATCAGCCCCAGCATTTT
cdr3_aa: CSALLGSAGNQPQHF

j_call: TRBJ2-5
clone_size: many
v_call: TRBV11-2
d_call: NA
cdr3_nt: TGTGCCAGCAGCACCCAACTAGGGAGGGGGGAGACCCAGTACTTC
cdr3_aa: CASSTQLGRGETQYF

j_call: TRBJ2-7
clone_size: NA
v_call: TRBV7-9
d_call: NA
cdr3_nt: TGTGCCAGCAGCTTAGCCGGAACCTCCCACGAGCAGTACTTC
cdr3_aa: CASSLAGTSHEQYF

j_call: TRBJ1-1
clone_size: NA
v_call: TRBV7-2
d_call: TRBD1
cdr3_nt: TGTGCCAGCAGCAGACAGGGTACAGTTCTGAACACTGAAGCTTTCTTT
cdr3_aa: CASSRQGTVLNTEAFF

j_call: TRBJ2-7
clone_size: NA
v_call: TRBV15
d_call: NA
cdr3_nt: TGTGCCACCAGCAGACAAGGGACGAGCTACGAGCAGTACTTC
cdr3_aa: CATSRQGTSYEQYF

j_call: TRBJ1-1
clone_size: once
v_call: TRBV7-2
d_call: NA
cdr3_nt: TGTGCCAGCAGCTTAGACGGGATGAACACTGAAGCTTTCTTT
cdr3_aa: CASSLDGMNTEAFF